This record concerns one T cell receptor (beta chain) sequence. Its antigen is unknown. Naive CD8 cells were CD45RO-negative, positively selected for CCR7, excluding terminally differentiated effector memory CD45RA+ cells. The sample is drawn from a study of shared clonotypes between healthy human individuals. Background on the study: Per-donor plates numbered three CD4 naive, three CD4 memory, two CD8 naive and one CD8 memory. Findings of the study overall: Estimated clonotype richness was generally higher in naive than memory subsets.

This table comes from immunoSEQ multiplex PCR, and its TCRdb copy is limited to in-frame clones, with some not included. Among roughly 2 million clones listed, around 96% were seen once. This CDR3 region has 15 residues. From germline, CDR1 is MGHRA and CDR2 YSYEKL. The trim removed 2 bases at V and 6 bases at J, leaving 5 bases unmatched. The sequencing input was naive CD8+ T cells sorted from blood. The chain joins TRBV4-1 to TRBJ1-5, with 9 bases aligning to TRBD1. The clonotype was recovered from a man aged 18 to 29 in good health. The CDR3 here is CASSQWGTGSQPQHF. The CDR3 coding sequence is TGCGCCAGCAGCCAATGGGGGACAGGGTCTCAGCCCCAGCATTTT.